This TCR beta chain is from a study of blood T cells in healthy people across ages. Through a sample-barcoded 5' primer and a J-beta primer mix, a second PCR was run for roughly 6 to 12 cycles. Researchers report that a template-switch adaptor with 12 random nucleotides tagged each cDNA molecule. Each CDR3 protein is one row after TCRdb ran MiXCR on the 5' RACE reads. The table records some 700,000 distinct CDR3 sequences, more than 40% of them present only once. This clonotype was counted at least ten times. Its antigen is still unknown. Study results and caveats: It was held that the diversity estimates obtained from one million T cells were underestimates. Strong correlation existed between TCR beta diversity and naive T cell percentage. Donor CMV status was unknown, possibly confounding expanded clonotype changes.

Trimming took 1 base from V and 3 from J; bases not matched to a gene: 3. Germline V lookup: CDR1 WSHSY, CDR2 SAAADI. The length of the CDR3 is 15 residues. The sequencing sample was made of blood. The rearrangement uses TRBV10-2 and TRBJ1-5; 7 bases are shared with TRBD1. The receptor's source is a woman aged 60 to 75 in good health. The CDR3 DNA reads as TGCGCCAGCAGTGAGTGGGACAGATACAATCAGCCCCAGCATTTT. Its protein product is CASSEWDRYNQPQHF.